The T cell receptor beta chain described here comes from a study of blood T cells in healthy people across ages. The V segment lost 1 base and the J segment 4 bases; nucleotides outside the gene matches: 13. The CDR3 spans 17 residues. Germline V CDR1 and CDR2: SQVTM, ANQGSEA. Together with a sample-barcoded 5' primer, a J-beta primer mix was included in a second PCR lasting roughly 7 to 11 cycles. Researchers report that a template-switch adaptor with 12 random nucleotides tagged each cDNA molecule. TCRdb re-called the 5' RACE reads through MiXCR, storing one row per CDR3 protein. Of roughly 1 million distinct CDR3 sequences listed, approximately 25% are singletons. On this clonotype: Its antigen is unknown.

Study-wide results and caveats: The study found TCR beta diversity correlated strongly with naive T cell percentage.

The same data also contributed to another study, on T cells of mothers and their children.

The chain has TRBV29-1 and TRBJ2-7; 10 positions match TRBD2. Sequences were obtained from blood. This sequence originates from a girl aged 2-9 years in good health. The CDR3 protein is CSVEVVNRLAGVYEQYF. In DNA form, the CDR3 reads TGCAGCGTTGAAGTTGTCAACCGGCTAGCGGGAGTTTACGAGCAGTACTTC.